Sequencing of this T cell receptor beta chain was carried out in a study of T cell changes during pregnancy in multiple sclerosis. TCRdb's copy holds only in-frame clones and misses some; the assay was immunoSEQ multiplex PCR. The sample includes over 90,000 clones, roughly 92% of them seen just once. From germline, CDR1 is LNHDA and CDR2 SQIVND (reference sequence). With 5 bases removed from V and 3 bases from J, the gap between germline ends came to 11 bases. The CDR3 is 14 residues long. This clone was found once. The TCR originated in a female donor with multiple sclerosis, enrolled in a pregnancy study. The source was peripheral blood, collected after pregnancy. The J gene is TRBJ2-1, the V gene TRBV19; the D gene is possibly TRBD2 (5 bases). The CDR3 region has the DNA TGTGCCAGTAGTCTAGGCGGAGGCTACAATGAGCAGTTCTTC. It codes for CASSLGGGYNEQFF.